Each of the 5 T cell receptor beta chains below was sequenced from the same sample in a study of blood T cell repertoires in COVID-19. This table comes from immunoSEQ multiplex PCR, and its TCRdb copy is limited to in-frame clones, with some not included. Of 150,000 to 200,000 clones in the sample, about 85% are singletons; the top ten hold around 2.3%. The specimen was peripheral blood. Receptor source: a man aged 65 to 79 with active or convalescent COVID-19.

The chain employs TRBV18 and TRBJ2-1; TRBD2 agrees at 8 bases. This CDR3 spans 14 amino acids. Per the germline V gene, CDR1 is KGHSH and CDR2 is LQKENI. V shed 1 base, J shed 9 bases, and the junction held 5 bases outside the gene matches. This CDR3 is CASSPRAGASEQFF. The DNA of the CDR3 is TGTGCCAGCTCACCACGAGCGGGAGCAAGTGAGCAGTTCTTC.

V usage is TRBV15 and J usage is TRBJ1-1; 9 bases are shared with TRBD1. Germline assignment: CDR1 LNHNV and CDR2 YYDKDF (reference sequence). The CDR3 length is 15 residues. V was pared by 2 bases and J by 5 bases, with 6 bases of the junction left unmatched. DNA of the CDR3: TGTGCCACCAGCAGACCGACAGGGGGAAGGACTGAAGCTTTCTTT. Its translation is CATSRPTGGRTEAFF.

This clone was observed once. This rearrangement joins TRBV6-5 to TRBJ1-2; 7 bases are shared with TRBD1. CDR1 is MNHEY and CDR2 is SVGAGI in the germline V gene. Trimming took 11 bases from V and 3 from J; bases not matched to a gene: 9. The CDR3 is 13 residues long. CDR3 nucleotides: TGTGCCGCTTTCCCCGGGACAGACTATGGCTACACCTTC. Translation: CAAFPGTDYGYTF.

The rearrangement joins TRBV3-1 (or the pseudogene TRBV3-2) to TRBJ1-1; no clear D gene. V was trimmed by 4 bases and J by 0 bases, leaving 15 bases between them. The germline V gene encodes CDR1 LGHDT and CDR2 YNNKEL (reference sequence). The CDR3 totals 16 residues. The CDR3 reads CASSPRGGRMNTEAFF. CDR3 bases: TGTGCCAGCAGCCCCCGGGGAGGCAGAATGAACACTGAAGCTTTCTTT.

The chain recombines TRBV5-8 with TRBJ1-5; a weak D match, TRBD1 (6 bases). V lost 6 bases to trimming and J lost 2 bases, with 6 bases between them. This CDR3 is built from 12 residues. In germline, CDR1 is SGHTS, CDR2 YDEGEE. In DNA form, the CDR3 reads TGTGCCAGCAACAGGGGCAATCAGCCCCAGCATTTT. Translating gives CASNRGNQPQHF.